This TCR beta chain was sequenced in a study of blood T cell repertoires in COVID-19. About the study: COVID-19 samples, acute and convalescent, were from the United States, Italy and Spain. The analysed material was cDNA or gDNA that came from T cells, B-cell-depleted T cells, or PBMCs.

In the authors' workflow: Researchers report that nucleated cell counts were estimated from reference gene primer amplification. Here immunoSEQ multiplex PCR was the method, and the copy in TCRdb shows in-frame clones only, minus some. V, J and clone size reflect that table, while D and trimming were determined from the DNA. Among about 210,000 clones listed, around 82% were seen once. Germline lookup yields CDR1 LGHDT and CDR2 YNNKEL (reference sequence). The CDR3 is 16 residues long. V was clipped by 0 bases and J by 5 bases, with 16 bases between them. The chain carries TRBV3-1 (or the pseudogene TRBV3-2) and TRBJ1-1, with D possibly TRBD1 on 5 matching bases. The material sequenced was peripheral blood. The sequence was obtained from a woman in her seventies with acute or convalescent COVID-19. The CDR3 here is CASSQEFGRVGTEAFF. CDR3 nucleotide sequence: TGTGCCAGCAGCCAAGAATTTGGCAGGGTGGGAACTGAAGCTTTCTTT.